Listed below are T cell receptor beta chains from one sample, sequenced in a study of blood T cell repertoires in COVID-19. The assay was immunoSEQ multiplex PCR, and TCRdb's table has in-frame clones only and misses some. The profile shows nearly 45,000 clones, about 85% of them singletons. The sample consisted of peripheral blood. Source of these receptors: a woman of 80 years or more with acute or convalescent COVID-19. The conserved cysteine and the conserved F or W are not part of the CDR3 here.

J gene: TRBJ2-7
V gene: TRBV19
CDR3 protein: ASMEAGTYEQY

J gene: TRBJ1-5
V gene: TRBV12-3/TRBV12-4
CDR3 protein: ASSTQGDQPQH

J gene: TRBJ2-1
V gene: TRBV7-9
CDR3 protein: ASTRDSFNEQF

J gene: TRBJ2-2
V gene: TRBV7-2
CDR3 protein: ASSFSSGRANTGELF

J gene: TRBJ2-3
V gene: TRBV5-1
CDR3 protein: ASSLDLAVATDTQY

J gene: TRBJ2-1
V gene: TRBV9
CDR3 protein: ASSPTSGYVNEQF

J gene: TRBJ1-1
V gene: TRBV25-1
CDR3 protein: ASRRATEAF

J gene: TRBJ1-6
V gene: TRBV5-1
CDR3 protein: ASSSEQNSPLH

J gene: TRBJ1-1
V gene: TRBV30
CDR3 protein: AWSQGLANTEAF

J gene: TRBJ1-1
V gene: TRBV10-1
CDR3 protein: ASIPYREKNTEAF

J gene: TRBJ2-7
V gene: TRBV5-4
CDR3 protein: ASSFPGTGTSYEQY

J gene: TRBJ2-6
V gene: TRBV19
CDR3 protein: ASRQGTGANVLT

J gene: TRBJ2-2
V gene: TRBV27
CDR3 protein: ASSLVYRDSASGTGELF

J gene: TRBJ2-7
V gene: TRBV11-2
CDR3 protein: ASSLHSASGRSYEQY

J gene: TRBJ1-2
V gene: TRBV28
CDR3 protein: ASWEGQGNYGYT

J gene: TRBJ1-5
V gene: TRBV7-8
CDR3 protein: ASSPPSAGLSNQPQH

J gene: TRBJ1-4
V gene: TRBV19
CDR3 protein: ASSISRGRREKLF

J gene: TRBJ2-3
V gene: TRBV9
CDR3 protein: ASSVEEGGPPFIYTQY

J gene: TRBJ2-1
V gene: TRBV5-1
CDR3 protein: ASRPEAGAYNEQF

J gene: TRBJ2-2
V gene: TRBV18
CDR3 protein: ASSPFQLAGTQLAGELF

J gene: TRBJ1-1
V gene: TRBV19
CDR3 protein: ASSFQGINTEAF

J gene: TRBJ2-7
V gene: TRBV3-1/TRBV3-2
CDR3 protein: ASSQRSGGSYEQY